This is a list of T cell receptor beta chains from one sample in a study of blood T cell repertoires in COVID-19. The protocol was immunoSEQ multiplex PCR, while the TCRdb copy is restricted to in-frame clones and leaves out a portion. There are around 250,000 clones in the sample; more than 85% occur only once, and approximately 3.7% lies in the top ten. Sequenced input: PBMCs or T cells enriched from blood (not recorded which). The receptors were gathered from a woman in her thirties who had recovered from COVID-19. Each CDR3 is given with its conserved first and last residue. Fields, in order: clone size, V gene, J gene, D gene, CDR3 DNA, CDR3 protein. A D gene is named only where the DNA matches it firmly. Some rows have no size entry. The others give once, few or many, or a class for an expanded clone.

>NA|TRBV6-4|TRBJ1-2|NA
TGTGCCAGCAGTGACAGGACTAGCGGCTACACCTTC
CASSDRTSGYTF
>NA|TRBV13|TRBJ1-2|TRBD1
TGTGCCAGCAGGGGGACAGGAGAGACTAACTATGGCTACACCTTC
CASRGTGETNYGYTF
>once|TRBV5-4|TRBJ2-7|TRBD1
TGTGCCAGCAGCCCAACCACAGGGGCGGAGAGCTACGAGCAGTACTTC
CASSPTTGAESYEQYF
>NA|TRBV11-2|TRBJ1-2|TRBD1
TGTGCCAGCAGCTTCGGACAGGGAGGGAATAACTATGGCTACACCTTC
CASSFGQGGNNYGYTF
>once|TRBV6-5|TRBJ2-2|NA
TGTGCCAGCAGTTACTCCTTCGGGGGAAGCGGGGAGCTGTTTTTT
CASSYSFGGSGELFF
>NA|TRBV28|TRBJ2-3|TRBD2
TGTGCCAGCAGTCTCACCCAGTTTCCAGCGGGAGGCACAGATACGCAGTATTTT
CASSLTQFPAGGTDTQYF
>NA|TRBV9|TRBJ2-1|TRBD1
TGTGCCAGCAGCGAGGGACAGGGGAGGTACAATGAGCAGTTCTTC
CASSEGQGRYNEQFF
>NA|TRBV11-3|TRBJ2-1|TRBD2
TGTGCCAGCAGCTCGCTACCGGGACTAGCGGGGGGGAATGAGCAGTTCTTC
CASSSLPGLAGGNEQFF
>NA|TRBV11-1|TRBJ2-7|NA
TGTGCCAGCAACAACGGTCGGGATTCCTACGAGCAGTACTTC
CASNNGRDSYEQYF
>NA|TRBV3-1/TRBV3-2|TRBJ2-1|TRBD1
TGTGCCAGCAGCCGTTTATCGGGGACAGTAACCAATGAGCAGTTCTTC
CASSRLSGTVTNEQFF
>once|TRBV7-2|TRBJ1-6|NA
TGTGCCAGCAGCTTAATCGCAGGCTCCAATTCACCCCTCCACTTT
CASSLIAGSNSPLHF
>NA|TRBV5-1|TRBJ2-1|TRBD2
TGCGCCAGCAGCTCGGCCGGGACTAGTAGCAATGAGCAGTTCTTC
CASSSAGTSSNEQFF
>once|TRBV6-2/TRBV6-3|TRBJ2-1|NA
TGTGCCAGCAGTCACGGACTCTACAATGAGCAGTTCTTC
CASSHGLYNEQFF
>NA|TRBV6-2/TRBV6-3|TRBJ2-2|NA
TGTGCCAGCAGTTACGGACAGCGTACTAACACCGGGGAGCTGTTTTTT
CASSYGQRTNTGELFF
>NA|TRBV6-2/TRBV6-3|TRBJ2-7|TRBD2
TGTGCCAGCAGTTATTTAAGCGGGAGGGCCAGAGAGCAGTACTTC
CASSYLSGRAREQYF
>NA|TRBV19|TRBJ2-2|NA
TGTGCCAGCAAGTCGACAGGAGCCGGGGAGCTGTTTTTT
CASKSTGAGELFF
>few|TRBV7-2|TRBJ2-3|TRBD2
TGTGCCAGCAGCCCCTCGACTGCGGGGGTGGGATATACGCAGTATTTT
CASSPSTAGVGYTQYF
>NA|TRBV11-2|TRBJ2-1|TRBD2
TGTGCCAGCAGCTTCGGGACTAGCGGGAGTTCCTACAATGAGCAGTTCTTC
CASSFGTSGSSYNEQFF
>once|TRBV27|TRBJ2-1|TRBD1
TGTGCCAGCAGTTCACAGGGGAATGAGCAGTTCTTC
CASSSQGNEQFF
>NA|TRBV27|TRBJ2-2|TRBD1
TGTGCCAGCAGTTTAATAGTGGCAGGGGGCTTTACCGGGGAGCTGTTTTTT
CASSLIVAGGFTGELFF
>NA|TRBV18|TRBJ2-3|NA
TGTGCCAGCTCGACAGAGGCAGATACGCAGTATTTT
CASSTEADTQYF
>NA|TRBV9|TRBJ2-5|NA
TGTGCCAGCAGCGTAGTGGCAGGAGGAGAGACCCAGTACTTC
CASSVVAGGETQYF
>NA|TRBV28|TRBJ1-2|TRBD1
TGTGCCAGCAGCTTTGGGTCGGACAGGGACGGCTACACCTTC
CASSFGSDRDGYTF
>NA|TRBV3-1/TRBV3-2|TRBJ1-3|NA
TGTGCCAGCAGCCAAGTTGGAGGTATTAGTTCTGGAAACACCATATATTTT
CASSQVGGISSGNTIYF
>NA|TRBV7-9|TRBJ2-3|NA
TGTGCCAGCAGCTTAGCCGCAGATACGCAGTATTTT
CASSLAADTQYF
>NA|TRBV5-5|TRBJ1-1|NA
TGTGCCAGCAGCTCTGGACATACACTAAACACTGAAGCTTTCTTT
CASSSGHTLNTEAFF
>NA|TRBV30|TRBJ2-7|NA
TGTGCCTGGACCCTACATCAGGACGAGCAGTACTTC
CAWTLHQDEQYF
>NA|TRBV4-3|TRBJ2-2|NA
TGCGCCAGCAGCCAAGATGGGGGGTTTTCCGGGGAGCTGTTTTTT
CASSQDGGFSGELFF
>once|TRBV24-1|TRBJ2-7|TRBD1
TGTGCCACCAGTGATACGGGACAGGGCGGAGGCTACGAGCAGTACTTC
CATSDTGQGGGYEQYF
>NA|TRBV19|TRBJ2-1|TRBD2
TGTGCCAGTAGTACTGGGACTAGCGGGAGGTCCTCCTACAATGAGCAGTTCTTC
CASSTGTSGRSSYNEQFF
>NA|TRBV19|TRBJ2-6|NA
TGTGCCAGTAATCGCCAGGGGAACGGGGCCAACGTCCTGACTTTC
CASNRQGNGANVLTF
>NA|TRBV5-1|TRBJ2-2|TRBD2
TGCGCCAGCAGCTTGGCTAGCGGGAGGGCAAACACCGGGGAGCTGTTTTTT
CASSLASGRANTGELFF
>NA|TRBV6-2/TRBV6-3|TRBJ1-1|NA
TGTGCCAGCAGTTACTCGAGGACAGCCACTGAAGCTTTCTTT
CASSYSRTATEAFF
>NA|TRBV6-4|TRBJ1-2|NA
TGTGCCAGCAGTGACTCAAGCGCTCGGAGTGGCTACACCTTC
CASSDSSARSGYTF
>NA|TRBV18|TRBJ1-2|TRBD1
TGTGCCAGCTCACCTCCGACAGGGGGCTCTAACTATGGCTACACCTTC
CASSPPTGGSNYGYTF
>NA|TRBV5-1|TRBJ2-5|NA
TGCGCCAGCAGCCCCCGAGGGAGATACTTCGAAGAGACCCAGTACTTC
CASSPRGRYFEETQYF
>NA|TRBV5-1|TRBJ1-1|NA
TGCGCCAGCAGCTTAGGCGGGGAGCATTTTTACTCTGAAGCTTTCTTT
CASSLGGEHFYSEAFF
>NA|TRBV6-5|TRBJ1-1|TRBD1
TGTGCCAGCAGTTACGCGGGACAGGGGAGGACTGAAGCTTTCTTT
CASSYAGQGRTEAFF
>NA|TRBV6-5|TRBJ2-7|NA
TGTGCCAGCAGTTACTCGAGGCAGACCTACGAGCAGTACTTC
CASSYSRQTYEQYF
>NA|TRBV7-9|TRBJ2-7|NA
TGTGCCAGCAGCCGCTCCTACGAGCAGTACTTC
CASSRSYEQYF
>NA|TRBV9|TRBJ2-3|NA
TGTGCCAGCAGCGTATCTCCCATCGGGAGCACAGATACGCAGTATTTT
CASSVSPIGSTDTQYF
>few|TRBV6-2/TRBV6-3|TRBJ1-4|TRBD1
TGTGCCAGCAGTCGCAGACAGGGAGGAAGTGAAAAACTGTTTTTT
CASSRRQGGSEKLFF
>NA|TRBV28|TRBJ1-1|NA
TGTGCCAGCATCGGGAGGGGTGTCACTGAAGCTTTCTTT
CASIGRGVTEAFF
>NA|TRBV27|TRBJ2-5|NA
TGTGCCAGCAGTATACAGGGTGAAGGGGAGACCCAGTACTTC
CASSIQGEGETQYF
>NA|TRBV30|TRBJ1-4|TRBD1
TGTGCCTGGAGCCCGACAGGGGCCGGGCGACCTAATGAAAAACTGTTTTTT
CAWSPTGAGRPNEKLFF
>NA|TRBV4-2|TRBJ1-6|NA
TGTGCCAGCAGCCAAGGGGGGACATCCAATTCACCCCTCCACTTT
CASSQGGTSNSPLHF
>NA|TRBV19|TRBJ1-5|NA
TGTGCCAGTAGTATACCCAGGGTCGGGGGAATGAGTCAGCCCCAGCATTTT
CASSIPRVGGMSQPQHF
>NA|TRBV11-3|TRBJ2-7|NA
TGTGCCAGCAGCCTCAGGTTTTCCTACGAGCAGTACTTC
CASSLRFSYEQYF
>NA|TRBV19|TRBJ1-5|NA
TGTGCCAGTAGTATAGATAGGGGGGGTTGGGACAATCAGCCCCAGCATTTT
CASSIDRGGWDNQPQHF
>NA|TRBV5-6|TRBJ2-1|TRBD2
TGTGCCAGCAGCTTGGCTAGCGGGGTTTACAATGAGCAGTTCTTC
CASSLASGVYNEQFF
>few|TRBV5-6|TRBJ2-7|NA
TGTGCCAGCAGCCGCGGCAGGAGGCCCTACGAGCAGTACTTC
CASSRGRRPYEQYF
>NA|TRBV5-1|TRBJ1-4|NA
TGCGCCAGCAGCTTGGTCGGGGATCTCAATGAAAAACTGTTTTTT
CASSLVGDLNEKLFF
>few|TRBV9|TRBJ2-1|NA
TGTGCCAGCAGCGTAGAGGCGGCATCCTACAATGAGCAGTTCTTC
CASSVEAASYNEQFF
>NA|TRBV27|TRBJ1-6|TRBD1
TGTGCCAGCAGAAAAGACAGGGAAGTTTCACCCCTCCACTTT
CASRKDREVSPLHF